This T cell receptor (beta chain) was recovered during a study of shared clonotypes between healthy human individuals. Overall study findings and caveats: The study found lower generation probabilities in non-shared clonotypes than in those shared by all four donors. Shared clonotypes: 4.5% to 5% naive CD4, around 4% naive CD8, 2.3% memory CD4, approximately 0.4% memory CD8.

Details on this clone: Its antigen is currently unknown.

Measured with immunoSEQ multiplex PCR; TCRdb has only the in-frame clones, and not every one. The sample records over a million clones, around 95% being singletons. CD4+ cells were split into CD45RA+ naive and CD45RA-negative memory subsets. The receptor comes from a man aged 30 to 45 in good health. Material for sequencing was naive CD4+ T cells sorted from blood. The subset here: CD45RA+ positively selected.

CDR3 nucleotide sequence: TGTGCCAGCAGCCCCCGGACTAGCGGGAGAGGTACCTACAATGAGCAGTTCTTC. The encoded protein is CASSPRTSGRGTYNEQFF. This rearrangement joins TRBV28 to TRBJ2-1; 13 bases line up with TRBD2. The CDR3 extends over 18 amino acids. Germline CDR1 and CDR2: MDHEN and SYDVKM. The trim removed 6 bases at V and 2 bases at J, leaving 10 bases unmatched.